These T cell receptor beta chains were read from a single sample in a study of low-dose radiotherapy and immunotherapy resistance in tumors. TCRdb ran MiXCR on the reads and lists one entry per CDR3 protein. The data contain about 50,000 distinct CDR3 sequences, 10% to 15% of them seen just once; the ten biggest clones take up roughly 6.2%. Sequencing was performed on PBMCs, taken before treatment. Receptor source: a female donor with ovarian cancer. Both conserved end residues are part of each CDR3. A D gene is named only where the DNA matches it firmly. A row's size may be missing; if present it is once, few, many or a size class.

many	15	-	TRBV9	TRBJ2-1	CASSERDLAGAEQFF	TGTGCCAGCAGCGAAAGGGATCTTGCAGGAGCTGAGCAGTTCTTC
many	14	-	TRBV5-1	TRBJ1-1	CASSPGGGNTEAFF	TGCGCCAGCAGCCCCGGAGGGGGTAACACTGAAGCTTTCTTT
-	13	-	TRBV24-1	TRBJ2-3	CAPTISSTDTQYF	TGTGCCCCCACGATTTCCAGCACAGATACGCAGTATTTT
many	13	TRBD1	TRBV2	TRBJ1-4	CASSPGTAEKLFF	TGTGCCAGCAGTCCCGGGACAGCCGAAAAACTGTTTTTT
many	16	TRBD2	TRBV10-1	TRBJ2-7	CASSRAVMAGVSEQYF	TGCGCCAGCAGTCGGGCGGTTATGGCGGGAGTATCCGAGCAGTACTTC
many	12	-	TRBV28	TRBJ1-2	CASSQTPRGYTF	TGTGCCAGCAGCCAGACTCCGCGTGGCTACACCTTC
many	13	-	TRBV30	TRBJ1-2	CAWTKTGQRGYTF	TGTGCCTGGACCAAGACAGGTCAACGTGGCTACACCTTC
many	12	-	TRBV3-1	TRBJ2-7	CASSQGPYEQYF	TGTGCCAGCAGTCAGGGCCCCTACGAGCAGTACTTC
many	14	-	TRBV3-1	TRBJ2-1	CASSQGPFYNEQFF	TGTGCCAGCAGCCAAGGCCCGTTCTACAATGAGCAGTTCTTC
many	12	-	TRBV2	TRBJ2-5	CASKGTQETQYF	TGTGCCAGCAAGGGGACCCAAGAGACCCAGTACTTC
many	14	TRBD1	TRBV5-1	TRBJ1-6	CASSLGGGSSPLHF	TGCGCCAGCAGCTTGGGAGGGGGCTCTTCACCCCTCCACTTT
many	13	-	TRBV25-1	TRBJ1-2	CASSLGTNYGYTF	TGTGCCAGCAGCCTCGGGACCAACTATGGCTACACCTTC
medium-sized	14	-	TRBV6-5	TRBJ2-7	CASTRNGIGYEQYF	TGTGCCAGCACCCGAAACGGAATCGGGTACGAGCAGTACTTC
many	13	-	TRBV18	TRBJ2-7	CASSPLGNYEQYF	TGTGCCAGCTCACCACTTGGAAACTACGAGCAGTACTTC
many	19	-	TRBV7-3	TRBJ2-3	CASSLPLFGTRDGTDTQYF	TGTGCCAGCAGCTTACCACTTTTTGGGACAAGGGACGGAACAGATACGCAGTATTTT
many	13	-	TRBV29-1	TRBJ2-7	CSVEDYSGTEQYF	TGCAGCGTTGAAGATTACTCAGGGACCGAGCAGTACTTC
many	13	-	TRBV20-1	TRBJ1-1	CSALSSRGPEAFF	TGCAGTGCCCTCTCCTCTCGGGGGCCTGAAGCTTTCTTT
many	16	TRBD2	TRBV20-1	TRBJ2-3	CSAILAGGPLGDTQYF	TGCAGTGCTATTTTAGCGGGGGGGCCATTAGGGGATACGCAGTATTTT
many	16	TRBD2	TRBV3-1	TRBJ2-2	CASSPSGGRIIGELFF	TGTGCCAGCAGCCCGAGCGGGGGGCGGATAATCGGGGAGCTGTTTTTT
many	13	-	TRBV12-3/TRBV12-4	TRBJ1-1	CASSLQGNTEAFF	TGTGCCAGCAGCTTACAGGGGAACACTGAAGCTTTCTTT
many	13	TRBD2	TRBV3-1	TRBJ2-7	CASTGGSSYEQYF	TGTGCCAGCACCGGGGGGAGCTCCTACGAGCAGTACTTC
many	14	TRBD2	TRBV6-2/TRBV6-3	TRBJ2-1	CASNSGTSFDEQFF	TGTGCCAGCAACTCCGGGACTAGCTTCGATGAGCAGTTCTTC
many	15	-	TRBV2	TRBJ1-1	CASRRGATENTEAFF	TGTGCCAGCAGGCGGGGAGCGACAGAGAACACTGAAGCTTTCTTT
many	11	-	TRBV14	TRBJ2-1	CASSQAVEQFF	TGTGCCAGCAGCCAAGCGGTTGAGCAGTTCTTC
many	14	TRBD2	TRBV7-9	TRBJ2-5	CASSQGTSEKTQYF	TGTGCCAGCAGCCAAGGGACTAGCGAGAAGACCCAGTACTTC
many	13	-	TRBV2	TRBJ2-7	CASSGVGRYEQYF	TGTGCCAGCAGTGGGGTAGGGAGGTACGAGCAGTACTTC
many	13	TRBD1	TRBV29-1	TRBJ2-4	CSKGQGAKNIQYF	TGCAGCAAGGGACAGGGGGCCAAAAACATTCAGTACTTC
many	14	TRBD2	TRBV3-1	TRBJ2-3	CASSPSGGGDTQYF	TGTGCCAGCAGCCCGAGCGGGGGGGGCGATACGCAGTATTTT
many	16	TRBD1	TRBV9	TRBJ2-1	CASSVRTGTGRNEQFF	TGTGCCAGCAGCGTTCGGACCGGGACAGGGCGGAATGAGCAGTTCTTC
-	16	-	TRBV20-1	TRBJ2-1	CSARPRLGSSYNEQFF	TGCAGTGCTAGACCTAGGCTGGGGAGCTCCTACAATGAGCAGTTCTTC
many	15	TRBD1	TRBV19	TRBJ2-7	CASTETTGVHYEQYF	TGTGCCAGTACCGAAACGACAGGGGTACACTACGAGCAGTACTTC
-	12	-	TRBV30	TRBJ2-3	CAWSGGTDTQYF	TGTGCCTGGAGTGGCGGGACAGATACGCAGTATTTT
many	14	-	TRBV7-3	TRBJ2-5	CASSFGTSQETQYF	TGTGCCAGCAGCTTCGGGACATCCCAAGAGACCCAGTACTTC
-	16	-	TRBV27	TRBJ2-7	CASSLGFRTAAYEQYF	TGTGCCAGCAGTTTGGGGTTCCGGACAGCCGCCTACGAGCAGTACTTC
many	15	-	TRBV20-1	TRBJ2-2	CSASIAGLNTGELFF	TGCAGTGCTAGTATTGCGGGTCTGAACACCGGGGAGCTGTTTTTT
-	13	TRBD1	TRBV18	TRBJ2-7	CASSPDRVREQYF	TGTGCCAGCTCACCGGACAGGGTTCGCGAGCAGTACTTC
many	10	-	TRBV29-1	TRBJ1-4	CSAGSEKLFF	TGCAGCGCTGGTAGTGAAAAACTGTTTTTT
many	13	-	TRBV12-3/TRBV12-4	TRBJ1-2	CASSPGLREGYTF	TGTGCCAGCAGCCCAGGTCTCCGGGAAGGCTACACCTTC
many	14	-	TRBV6-1	TRBJ1-1	CASSEGGGYREAFF	TGTGCCAGCAGTGAGGGCGGAGGCTACCGTGAAGCTTTCTTT
many	15	-	TRBV2	TRBJ2-2	CASSAVQGGTGELFF	TGTGCCAGCAGTGCCGTTCAGGGCGGCACCGGGGAGCTGTTTTTT
many	17	TRBD1	TRBV10-3	TRBJ2-7	CAISAPGQGPSSYEQYF	TGTGCCATCAGTGCACCGGGACAGGGCCCCAGCTCCTACGAGCAGTACTTC
many	16	TRBD1	TRBV13	TRBJ2-7	CASSLGQGVSYYEQYF	TGTGCCAGCAGCTTGGGACAGGGGGTTTCCTACTACGAGCAGTACTTC
many	12	-	TRBV9	TRBJ1-4	CASSGLNEKLFF	TGTGCCAGCAGCGGACTTAATGAAAAACTGTTTTTT
many	18	TRBD2	TRBV6-2/TRBV6-3	TRBJ2-1	CASSYSILMTSGAGEQFF	TGTGCCAGCAGTTACTCGATCTTAATGACTAGCGGGGCGGGTGAGCAGTTCTTC
-	13	-	TRBV21-1	TRBJ2-7	CASRSVSSYEQYF	TGTGCCAGCAGATCAGTGAGCTCCTACGAGCAGTACTTC
many	14	-	TRBV6-5	TRBJ2-3	CASSDRGAPDTQYF	TGTGCCAGCAGCGACAGAGGGGCCCCAGATACGCAGTATTTT
many	15	-	TRBV5-1	TRBJ2-1	CASSGGLSSYNEQFF	TGCGCCAGCAGCGGTGGTTTAAGCTCCTACAATGAGCAGTTCTTC